A selection of T cell receptor beta chains follows, all from one sample in a study of OX40 agonist ivuxolimab in advanced cancers. Using immunoSEQ multiplex PCR, the repertoire was profiled, and TCRdb retains in-frame clones only, with some absent. The sample includes around 100,000 clones, 90% to 95% of them seen just once. The specimen comprised CD4+ or CD8+ T cells sorted from blood, sampled in a trial of the OX40 agonist ivuxolimab. These receptors all stem from an adult with an advanced solid tumor such as melanoma, head and neck, liver or kidney cancer. The conserved cysteine and the conserved F or W are not part of the CDR3 here. A D gene is named only where the DNA matches it firmly.

v_call d_call cdr3_aa
TRBV7-2 - ASSRSAGGTEAF
TRBV4-3 TRBD2 ASSQEGWGLAGESTDTQY
TRBV7-2 - ASSSSSWSGNTIY
TRBV5-1 - ASSLPEETQY
TRBV28 TRBD2 ASSSHYAGGNEQF
TRBV7-2 - ASSLVSMRAEPTKNIQY
TRBV2 - ASSVGSGNTIY
TRBV5-1 TRBD1 ASSVQGASYNEQF
TRBV7-3 TRBD2 ASSRASGTSTDTQY
TRBV4-3 - ASSQDPYGGEQY
TRBV4-3 - ASSPRRWANEKLF
TRBV21-1 - AIRWDARAIRNEQF
TRBV7-3 - ASSTQSGTEAF
TRBV2 - ASSKVGGGTEAF
TRBV9 - ASSSLNQETQY
TRBV28 TRBD2 ASQPLAGGRGNEQF
TRBV6-1 TRBD1 AGNGQGSGNTIY
TRBV15 TRBD2 ATSTVAGATDTQY
TRBV6-1 TRBD2 ATRGSSGSWETQY
TRBV11-3 TRBD2 ASSGGDGLFREQF
TRBV19 TRBD1 ASSIPGQGNQPQH
TRBV7-7 - ASSLETGGATQY
TRBV6-1 - ASSGNTGELF
TRBV25-1 TRBD1 ASRGTGREKLF
TRBV4-3 - ASSQVLKARGRTDTQY
TRBV6-5 - ASSPLGGWETQY
TRBV5-4 - ASSSGQSNTGELF
TRBV4-1 - ASSQGLAGANVLT
TRBV30 - AWSVGGDNEKLF
TRBV15 - ATSREVMNTEAF
TRBV18 - ASSPPGGNEQF
TRBV4-1 - ASSQVDRGLQPQH
TRBV27 TRBD1 ASRRTGKDQPQH
TRBV27 TRBD1 ASSQRTGRDTEAF
TRBV9 - ASSPGAELYGYT
TRBV5-6 - ASSPGAVSSTDTQY
TRBV6-6 - ASSYSLGDSYGYT
TRBV30 TRBD1 ASKLPDRVWGYT
TRBV5-1 - ASSLALEAWNSPLH
TRBV30 - AWSPAGRPYNEQF
TRBV28 - ASVGNGYT
TRBV30 TRBD1 AWSPGGNQPQH
TRBV28 - ASSFDRNQPQH
TRBV4-3 - ASSQQSNTDTQY
TRBV28 - ASSPPDGPPY
TRBV9 - ASSAATDTQY